A single sample gave rise to the 26 T cell receptor beta chains below, sequenced in a study of shared clonotypes between healthy human individuals. Sequencing was performed with immunoSEQ multiplex PCR; in TCRdb, only in-frame clones are kept and a portion is missing. The data hold more than 2,000,000 clones, with around 90% observed a single time. The sample was naive CD4+ T cells sorted from blood. The subset here: CD45RA+ positively selected. These TCRs come from a man between 18 and 35 years old in good health.

The J gene is TRBJ2-7, the V gene TRBV30; 7 positions agree with TRBD1. This CDR3 spans 13 amino acids. Germline values: CDR1 GTSNPN, CDR2 SVGIG (reference sequence). V shed 1 base, J shed 1 base, and the junction held 1 base outside the gene matches. The CDR3 is CAWSAGQSYEQYF. CDR3 DNA sequence: TGTGCCTGGAGTGCGGGACAGTCCTACGAGCAGTACTTC.

The chain employs TRBV15 and TRBJ2-5, with 7 nucleotides matching TRBD1. Per germline, CDR1 LNHNV and CDR2 YYDKDF (reference sequence). V lost 5 bases and J lost 2; bases outside the gene matches: 5. This CDR3 has 14 residues. CDR3 coding DNA: TGTGCCACCAGCTCGACAGGGAAACAAGAGACCCAGTACTTC. Its translation is CATSSTGKQETQYF.

This clone was seen just once. This chain links TRBV7-9 with TRBJ2-5; 8 nucleotides line up with TRBD1. Germline V gives CDR1 SEHNR, CDR2 FQNEAQ (reference sequence). V lost 5 bases to trimming and J lost 3 bases; unmatched junction nucleotides: 8. The CDR3 loop spans 15 amino acids. The CDR3 DNA follows: TGTGCCAGCAGCCCATACGGACAGGGCGAAGAGACCCAGTACTTC. It encodes CASSPYGQGEETQYF.

A single count supports this clone. V and J are TRBV6-6 and TRBJ1-2, with 7 bases fitting TRBD1. The junction had 8 bases not matched to a gene; V was cut back by 2 bases and J by 5 bases. The CDR3 loop spans 15 amino acids. Germline assignment: CDR1 MNHNY and CDR2 SVGAGI (reference sequence). CDR3: CASSYARDRVYGYTF. CDR3 DNA sequence: TGTGCCAGCAGTTACGCGCGGGACAGAGTTTATGGCTACACCTTC.

This chain connects TRBV7-9 to TRBJ1-6; D not certain. This CDR3 has 14 residues. Trimming left V 1 base short and J 7 bases short, with 8 bases between. CDR1 and CDR2 from the germline V gene are SEHNR and FQNEAQ (reference sequence). The CDR3 region has the DNA TGTGCCAGCAGCTTAGGGCACTCAAATTCACCCCTCCACTTT. Translated: CASSLGHSNSPLHF.

This chain uses TRBV19 with TRBJ2-7; weak D call: TRBD2 (6 bases). The CDR3 runs to 15 residues. The germline V gene encodes CDR1 LNHDA and CDR2 SQIVND (reference sequence). Trimming took off 4 bases at V and 0 bases at J, with 13 bases between the two ends. Here the CDR3 DNA reads TGTGCCAGTAGTAGTCGTGGAGGGCTCTCCTACGAGCAGTACTTC. Residues: CASSSRGGLSYEQYF.

The rearrangement uses TRBV5-1 and TRBJ2-7; D tentatively fits TRBD1 or TRBD2 (5 bases each). This CDR3 has 13 residues. Germline CDR1 is SGHRS and CDR2 is YFSETQ. Trimming took 4 bases from V and 6 from J, leaving 14 bases between them. CDR3 DNA: TGCGCCAGCAGCCCGGGGACGGTACTCGAGCAGTACTTC. Its translation is CASSPGTVLEQYF.

The chain recombines TRBV9 with TRBJ2-2; the match to TRBD2 covers 8 bases. This CDR3 is 17 amino acids long. V shed 0 bases, J shed 7 bases, and the junction held 11 bases outside the gene matches. Germline CDR1 reads SGDLS; CDR2 reads YYNGEE. Here the CDR3 reads CASSVGNSGMSVGELFF. The CDR3 DNA reads TGTGCCAGCAGCGTAGGGAATAGCGGGATGTCTGTCGGGGAGCTGTTTTTT.

The V call is TRBV4-3, the J call TRBJ1-1; a weak D match, TRBD1 (6 bases). The CDR3 loop spans 14 amino acids. The V end was cut by 4 bases, the J end by 5 bases, with 14 bases between. Germline lookup yields CDR1 LGHNA and CDR2 YSLEER. The DNA of the CDR3 is TGCGCCAGCAGCCGCATCCAGGGGTGGACTGAAGCTTTCTTT. It is translated as CASSRIQGWTEAFF.

This sequence joins TRBV29-1 and TRBJ2-5; TRBD1 matches at 10 bases. Germline loops: CDR1 SQVTM, CDR2 ANQGSEA. V lost 4 bases, J lost 5 bases, and 7 bases stayed unmatched. The CDR3 length is 14 residues. In nucleotides, the CDR3 is TGCAGCGTTGCGACAGGGGGCAGTTGGGAGACCCAGTACTTC. Its translation is CSVATGGSWETQYF.

The chain joins TRBV28 to TRBJ2-7, with D maybe TRBD1 (6 bases). Per germline, CDR1 MDHEN and CDR2 SYDVKM. Trimming pared 7 bases from V and 3 bases from J, leaving 13 bases between. The CDR3 contains 13 residues. DNA of the CDR3: TGTGCCAGCAAATTAGACAGGCTCTACGAGCAGTACTTC. Translating gives CASKLDRLYEQYF.

The genes are TRBV5-5 and TRBJ2-7, with D unresolved. CDR3 size: 13 residues. The V and J ends lost 6 bases and 5 bases respectively, with 15 bases between them. The germline CDR1 and CDR2 sequences are SGHKS and YYEKEE (reference sequence). The CDR3 DNA is TGTGCCAGCAACCGGCAGGACCTTAACGAGCAGTACTTC. As protein: CASNRQDLNEQYF. Together with reference TRBV5-5 and TRBJ2-7, the CDR3 gives the full variable domain: DAGVTQSPTHLIKTRGQQVTLRCSPISGHKSVSWYQQVLGQGPQFIFQYYEKEERGRGNFPDRFSARQFPNYSSELNVNALLLGDSALYLCASNRQDLNEQYFGPGTRLTVT.

This clone was observed a handful of times. The genes are TRBV9 and TRBJ1-1; 8 nucleotides agree with TRBD1. Germline CDR1 reads SGDLS; CDR2 reads YYNGEE. This CDR3 has 15 amino acids. With 4 bases clipped from V and 1 base from J, the junction kept 6 bases outside the gene matches. The CDR3 DNA reads TGTGCCAGCAGCCCACCGGGACAGGAGAACACTGAAGCTTTCTTT. This encodes CASSPPGQENTEAFF.

The chain links TRBV2 to TRBJ1-5; 8 bases are a match to TRBD1. Germline V CDR1 and CDR2: SNHLY, FYNNEI. V lost 6 bases and J lost 7; bases outside the gene matches: 11. The CDR3 is made up of 15 amino acids. This CDR3 reads CASRDGQGVWQPQHF. For the CDR3, the DNA is TGTGCCAGCAGGGACGGACAGGGCGTTTGGCAGCCCCAGCATTTT.

V usage is TRBV5-4 and J usage is TRBJ1-2; D perhaps matches TRBD1 (5 bases). CDR1 SGHNT and CDR2 YYREEE come from the germline V gene (reference sequence). V was pared by 0 bases and J by 4 bases, with 10 bases between. The CDR3 consists of 14 residues. DNA for the CDR3: TGTGCCAGCAGCTTGGACAGGACTTTCTATGGCTACACCTTC. Its translation: CASSLDRTFYGYTF.

The genes are TRBV27 and TRBJ2-5, with 11 nucleotides matching TRBD2. Germline trimming cut 6 bases from V and 4 bases from J; bases unmatched to any gene: 1. The V gene's germline CDR1 is MNHEY and CDR2 SMNVEV (reference sequence). CDR3 length: 13 residues. CDR3 in amino acids: CASRGLAGETQYF. DNA for the CDR3: TGTGCCAGCAGAGGACTAGCGGGAGAGACCCAGTACTTC.

The chain employs TRBV5-1 and TRBJ1-5; D is perhaps TRBD1 (6 bases). V was clipped by 4 bases and J by 6 bases, with 14 bases between them. Germline assignment: CDR1 SGHRS and CDR2 YFSETQ. This CDR3 spans 14 amino acids. CDR3 loop: CASSPVGGGQPQHF. DNA for the CDR3: TGCGCCAGCAGCCCGGTGGGGGGCGGTCAGCCCCAGCATTTT.

The chain carries TRBV4-3 and TRBJ2-7; 11 positions agree with TRBD2. The CDR3 loop spans 16 amino acids. V lost 6 bases to trimming and J lost 1 base; unmatched junction nucleotides: 8. Germline V gives CDR1 LGHNA, CDR2 YSLEER. In DNA, the CDR3 is TGCGCCAGCAGTTCCCTCGGGACTAGCGGTTCCTACGAGCAGTACTTC. Protein: CASSSLGTSGSYEQYF.

V usage is TRBV4-1 and J usage is TRBJ2-7; the match to TRBD1 covers 8 bases. This CDR3 has 16 amino acids. Trimming removed 3 bases from V and 2 bases from J; junction bases left unmatched: 9. CDR1 MGHRA and CDR2 YSYEKL come from the germline V gene. The CDR3 protein is CASSHFQGAFPYEQYF. The CDR3 nucleotides read TGCGCCAGCAGCCACTTTCAGGGGGCTTTTCCCTACGAGCAGTACTTC.

The chain recombines TRBV5-5 with TRBJ1-2; D not certain. With 0 bases removed from V and 6 bases from J, the gap between germline ends came to 9 bases. CDR3 size: 13 residues. Germline V gene data show CDR1 as SGHKS and CDR2 as YYEKEE (reference sequence). CDR3 amino acids: CASSLVLPNGYTF. DNA for the CDR3: TGTGCCAGCAGCTTGGTATTACCGAATGGCTACACCTTC.

The V gene is TRBV2, the J gene TRBJ1-1; 7 nucleotides align to TRBD1. The CDR3 is 14 amino acids. Looked up from germline, CDR1 is SNHLY and CDR2 is FYNNEI. The V segment lost 6 bases and the J segment 0 bases; nucleotides outside the gene matches: 4. Here the CDR3 reads CASRGDSLNTEAFF. DNA of the CDR3: TGTGCCAGCAGAGGGGACAGCCTGAACACTGAAGCTTTCTTT.

On this clone: The sample contains more than one DNA sequence encoding this CDR3. The chain couples TRBV7-2 to TRBJ2-5; 12 positions agree with TRBD2. Germline CDR1 SGHTA, CDR2 FQGNSA. This CDR3 is 15 amino acids long. After removal of 0 bases from V and 4 bases from J, the junction contained 0 bases not matched to a gene. The CDR3 DNA reads as TGTGCCAGCAGCTTAGCACTAGCGGGAGGAGAGACCCAGTACTTC. Residues: CASSLALAGGETQYF.

J is TRBJ2-5 and V is TRBV29-1; the D gene is possibly TRBD2 (5 bases). The DNA end lines up better with TRBJ2-7; the J call may be wrong. This CDR3 has 12 residues. Germline CDR1 reads SQVTM; CDR2 reads ANQGSEA. The CDR3 here is CSVGREGNEQYF. The CDR3 DNA is TGCAGCGTTGGCCGGGAAGGGAACGAGCAGTACTTC.

Concerning this clone: The sample has other DNA sequences that encode this CDR3 too. The gene calls are TRBV5-1 and TRBJ1-1; no definite D call. The CDR3 is made up of 13 amino acids. Trimming pared 0 bases from V and 2 bases from J, leaving 5 bases between. Germline V lookup: CDR1 SGHRS, CDR2 YFSETQ. The CDR3 is CASSLAGNTEAFF. CDR3 bases: TGCGCCAGCAGCTTGGCCGGTAACACTGAAGCTTTCTTT.

Only a few counts were recorded for this clone. V and J are TRBV6-6 and TRBJ1-5; D ambiguous. CDR1 is MNHNY and CDR2 is SVGAGI in the germline V gene (reference sequence). The length of the CDR3 is 14 residues. Trimming pared 4 bases from V and 4 bases from J, leaving 11 bases between. The CDR3 DNA follows: TGTGCCAGCAGTTTTGGAGAACGGAATCAGCCCCAGCATTTT. It specifies CASSFGERNQPQHF.

The genes are TRBV4-1 and TRBJ2-7; 9 bases agree with TRBD2. The V segment lost 0 bases and the J segment 4 bases; nucleotides outside the gene matches: 10. The CDR3 extends over 17 amino acids. Germline V gives CDR1 MGHRA, CDR2 YSYEKL. This CDR3 reads CASSQDRGGRAKYEQYF. As DNA, the CDR3 is TGCGCCAGCAGCCAAGATAGAGGCGGGAGGGCCAAGTACGAGCAGTACTTC.